This T cell receptor beta chain was observed in a study of blood T cell repertoires in COVID-19. Clones were read by immunoSEQ multiplex PCR, and TCRdb kept only the in-frame ones, dropping some. The sample contains 130,000 to 150,000 clones, over 80% of which appear only once. The J segment lost 2 bases and the V segment lost 5 bases, leaving 6 bases of the junction unmatched. The V gene's germline CDR1 is SEHNR and CDR2 FQNEAQ (reference sequence). The CDR3 is 16 residues long. Material: PBMCs or T cells enriched from blood (not recorded which). The V gene is TRBV7-9, the J gene TRBJ2-7; 13 nucleotides align to TRBD2. The clonotype originates from a man in his 60s who had recovered from COVID-19. The CDR3, as DNA: TGTGCCAGCAGCCGCTGGACTAGCGGGAGAGCCTACGAGCAGTACTTC. This encodes CASSRWTSGRAYEQYF.